A selection of T cell receptor beta chains follows, all from one sample in a study of blood T cell repertoires in COVID-19. Assay: immunoSEQ multiplex PCR; the TCRdb copy retains only in-frame clones and omits some. The table records 380,000 or so clones, more than 65% of them present only once. Sequenced material: peripheral blood. The source of these receptors is a human donor with acute or convalescent COVID-19. The donor label of this sample is uncertain. The CDR3 runs from the conserved cysteine through the conserved F or W. D genes are given only for firm matches. Size is stated for part of the rows, as once, few or many counts, or as a class when the clone is expanded.

>TRBJ2-5|TRBV7-7|-|TRBD2
TGTGCCAGCAGCCCCGGACTAGCGGGAGGGATCGAGAAGACCCAGTACTTC
CASSPGLAGGIEKTQYF
>TRBJ2-5|TRBV27|-|-
TGTGCCAGCAGCCTAGCATCTAGTTGGGGGACCCAGTACTTC
CASSLASSWGTQYF
>TRBJ1-2|TRBV11-2|-|-
TGTGCCAGCAGCTTAGCGGACAGCTATGGCTACACCTTC
CASSLADSYGYTF
>TRBJ2-1|TRBV3-1/TRBV3-2|-|TRBD2
TGTGCCAGCAGCCCCCTCACGGGGGAGACTAGCGGGAGTTTGCGCAATGAGCAGTTCTTC
CASSPLTGETSGSLRNEQFF
>TRBJ2-3|TRBV7-8|-|-
TGTGCCAGCAGCCGGGGGCAACGGTCAGATACGCAGTATTTT
CASSRGQRSDTQYF
>TRBJ2-1|TRBV7-9|-|-
TGTGCCAGCAGCTTAAGCGGATCATCCTACAATGAGCAGTTCTTC
CASSLSGSSYNEQFF
>TRBJ1-1|TRBV18|few|TRBD1
TGTGCCAGCTCAACATTAGACAGGGGCGGGAACACTGAAGCTTTCTTT
CASSTLDRGGNTEAFF
>TRBJ2-6|TRBV5-1|-|TRBD1
TGCGCCAGCAGCGCTTACGGGACAGGGGCTTTGGGGGCCAACGTCCTGACTTTC
CASSAYGTGALGANVLTF
>TRBJ1-5|TRBV19|-|TRBD1
TGTGCCAGTATAGGACAGGGTTTGCAGCCCCAGCATTTT
CASIGQGLQPQHF
>TRBJ1-2|TRBV2|-|TRBD1
TGTGCCAGCAGTCAACGGGGGACAGGGGGCGAGGGTGGCTATGGCTACACCTTC
CASSQRGTGGEGGYGYTF
>TRBJ1-2|TRBV6-5|-|TRBD1
TGTGCCAGCAGTTTGGGACAGGCCAACTATGGCTACACCTTC
CASSLGQANYGYTF
>TRBJ2-6|TRBV7-9|few|TRBD2
TGTGCCAGCAGCCCCGGGACTAGCGTGTCTGGGGCCAACGTCCTGACTTTC
CASSPGTSVSGANVLTF
>TRBJ2-4|TRBV28|-|TRBD1
TGTGCCAGCAGTTTGATGAACAGGGGTAGGCACATTCAGTACTTC
CASSLMNRGRHIQYF
>TRBJ1-4|TRBV7-8|-|TRBD1
TGTGCCAGCAGCCGCACAATACAGGGGGCACGAGAAAAACTGTTTTTT
CASSRTIQGAREKLFF
>TRBJ1-2|TRBV19|-|-
TGTGCCAGTAGTTCCAATAGGGACTACTCTGGCTACACCTTC
CASSSNRDYSGYTF
>TRBJ1-1|TRBV28|-|-
TGTGCCAGCAGGTTAGGGCCGACCATGAACACTGAAGCTTTCTTT
CASRLGPTMNTEAFF
>TRBJ2-1|TRBV7-9|-|TRBD1
TGTGCCAGCAGCTTAGGGGACAGGAGGTACAATGAGCAGTTCTTC
CASSLGDRRYNEQFF
>TRBJ1-6|TRBV11-2|-|-
TGTGCCAGCAGCTTAGGGGGGGTTAATTCACCCCTCCACTTT
CASSLGGVNSPLHF
>TRBJ2-1|TRBV5-4|-|-
TGTGCCAGCAGCACATCACAGGGAGTTAGGTTCTTC
CASSTSQGVRFF
>TRBJ1-1|TRBV18|-|-
TGTGCCAGCTCAGCCGGGACAAAGGGCCTTGAAGCTTTCTTT
CASSAGTKGLEAFF
>TRBJ1-6|TRBV9|-|TRBD1
TGTGCCAGCAGTTGGGGGACAGGGAATTCACCCCTCCACTTT
CASSWGTGNSPLHF
>TRBJ2-1|TRBV15|-|TRBD1
TGTGCCACCAGCAGTTCCCTCCCACACAGGGGCACTAATTACAATGAGCAGTTCTTC
CATSSSLPHRGTNYNEQFF
>TRBJ1-5|TRBV2|-|-
TGTGCCAGCAAATTCGGACTACCGAGCAATCAGCCCCAGCATTTT
CASKFGLPSNQPQHF
>TRBJ1-1|TRBV5-1|-|TRBD1
TGCGCCAGCAGCCGGACGGGGACAGGGGGAAACACTGAAGCTTTCTTT
CASSRTGTGGNTEAFF
>TRBJ1-1|TRBV2|-|-
TGTGCCAGCAGCAACCTACCAAACACTGAAGCTTTCTTT
CASSNLPNTEAFF
>TRBJ2-1|TRBV5-1|once|TRBD1
TGCGCCAGCAGCCCGGGGACAGGGGGGCCTTACAATGAGCAGTTCTTC
CASSPGTGGPYNEQFF
>TRBJ1-1|TRBV6-6|-|TRBD1
TGTGCCAGCAAAGGGACAGGGTGGGTCACTGAAGCTTTCTTT
CASKGTGWVTEAFF
>TRBJ1-1|TRBV2|-|-
TGTGCCAGCAGTGTTAACCCAACCGGAGATGAAGCTTTCTTT
CASSVNPTGDEAFF
>TRBJ2-7|TRBV5-5|-|TRBD2
TGTGCCAGCAGCTTCGGTTATGGACTAGCGGTCATATCCTCCTACGAGCAGTACTTC
CASSFGYGLAVISSYEQYF
>TRBJ1-4|TRBV15|-|-
TGTGCCACCAGCAGAGATCCCCTTGCAACTAATGAAAAACTGTTTTTT
CATSRDPLATNEKLFF
>TRBJ1-4|TRBV19|-|-
TGTGCCAGTAGTATAGGGGCCGACGGAAAACTGTTTTTT
CASSIGADGKLFF
>TRBJ2-3|TRBV3-1/TRBV3-2|-|TRBD2
TGTGCCAGCAGCCAATGGTCAGCGGGAGGAGCAGATACGCAGTATTTT
CASSQWSAGGADTQYF
>TRBJ2-7|TRBV2|-|TRBD2
TGTGCCAGCTCGCGGGGGGGCTCCTACGAGCAGTACTTC
CASSRGGSYEQYF
>TRBJ1-2|TRBV4-2|-|-
TGTGCCAGCAGCCAAGGAACAGGCAGAAGGAATGGCTACACCTTC
CASSQGTGRRNGYTF
>TRBJ1-1|TRBV6-4|-|-
TGTGCCAGCAGTGAACAGGCAAACACTGAAGCTTTCTTT
CASSEQANTEAFF
>TRBJ2-7|TRBV11-3|once|-
TGTGCCAGCAGCATACTTTGGGCCTCCCCCGAGGGACTTACTGACTTC
CASSILWASPEGLTDF
>TRBJ1-4|TRBV30|-|TRBD1
TGTGCCTGGAGTAGGCTAGGGACAGGGGATGAAAAACTGTTTTTT
CAWSRLGTGDEKLFF
>TRBJ1-5|TRBV10-3|few|TRBD1
TGTGCCATCAGTGAGACAGCCGCAGGGGGCAGGGGGCAGCCCCAGCATTTT
CAISETAAGGRGQPQHF
>TRBJ1-3|TRBV28|-|-
TGTGCCAGCAGCACTCCTACGGGGGGCTCTGGAAACACCATATATTTT
CASSTPTGGSGNTIYF
>TRBJ2-7|TRBV12-3/TRBV12-4|-|TRBD2
TGTGCCAGCAGGGGACTAGCGGTCTACGAGCAGTACTTC
CASRGLAVYEQYF
>TRBJ1-2|TRBV6-6|-|-
TGTGCCAGCAGTTACTCCGGACAGCTCTATGGCTACACCTTC
CASSYSGQLYGYTF
>TRBJ2-5|TRBV6-5|-|TRBD2
TGTGCCAGCAGTTACGGACTAGCGGGGGCACAAGAGACCCAGTACTTC
CASSYGLAGAQETQYF
>TRBJ1-5|TRBV10-2|few|-
TGCGCCAGCAGGAGGGGGTTCAATCAGCCCCAGCATTTT
CASRRGFNQPQHF
>TRBJ2-1|TRBV5-5|-|-
TGTGCCAGCAGCTTAATAGACAATGAGCAGTTCTTC
CASSLIDNEQFF
>TRBJ2-5|TRBV7-6|-|TRBD2
TGTGCCAGCAGCTTAGCGTTTCGCGGGGGAGGAGAGACCCAGTACTTC
CASSLAFRGGGETQYF
>TRBJ2-1|TRBV6-5|-|-
TGTGCCAGCAGTCAGGGGGGCGAAGAGCAGTTCTTC
CASSQGGEEQFF
>TRBJ1-2|TRBV3-1/TRBV3-2|-|TRBD1
TGTGCCAGCAGCCGTTGGGAACAGGGGAATGGCTACACCTTC
CASSRWEQGNGYTF
>TRBJ2-5|TRBV6-6|-|TRBD2
TGTGCCAGCAGTCCGTCCGGACTAGCGGGGGGGCACGAGACCCAGTACTTC
CASSPSGLAGGHETQYF
>TRBJ1-1|TRBV5-8|-|-
TGTGCCAGCAGCTTGTCCGAGGGAGCGAGGATCACTGAAGCTTTCTTT
CASSLSEGARITEAFF
>TRBJ2-3|TRBV4-1|-|-
TGCGCCAGCAGCCAAGCGATCAGATACACAGATACGCAGTATTTT
CASSQAIRYTDTQYF
>TRBJ2-5|TRBV30|-|-
TGTGCCTGGAGTCCCCAGGGCAGGTATGAGACCCAGTACTTC
CAWSPQGRYETQYF
>TRBJ2-1|TRBV3-1/TRBV3-2|-|TRBD2
TGTGCCAGCAGCCAAACCGGGACTAGCTACAATGAGCAGTTCTTC
CASSQTGTSYNEQFF
>TRBJ2-5|TRBV7-2|-|-
TGTGCCAGCAGCCTACAAGTGGCTAGCCAAGAGACCCAGTACTTC
CASSLQVASQETQYF
>TRBJ2-3|TRBV3-1/TRBV3-2|-|-
TGTGCCAGCAGCCAGTCCCCCAGCGGACGCACAGATACGCAGTATTTT
CASSQSPSGRTDTQYF
>TRBJ1-1|TRBV19|-|-
TGTGCCAGTATAGAATCCCCCGGAGGGAACACTGAAGCTTTCTTT
CASIESPGGNTEAFF